The clone carrying this T cell receptor beta chain was detected many times. The antigen remains unidentified. This sample was included in a study of read filtering for tumor transcriptome and immune sequencing. Study-level points and caveats: The CD138-negative fraction was mixed bone marrow immune cells, not pure T cells. Even smaller IR-seq throughput identified most shared clonotypes.

V was shortened by 6 bases and J by 2 bases, with 11 bases between the two germline ends. Looked up from germline, CDR1 is SNHLY and CDR2 is FYNNEI. The CDR3 runs to 13 residues. The library was built from about 370 ng RNA with molecular barcoded adaptors for alpha/delta and beta/gamma chains. TCRdb fed the reads into MiXCR, producing one record per CDR3 protein. The data show 9,000 to 9,500 distinct CDR3 sequences, approximately 16% seen once. The chain carries TRBV2 and TRBJ2-7, with D hard to call. This TCR came from a donor at least 40 years old with multiple myeloma. Sequences were obtained from a population of CD138-negative cells sorted from bone marrow. The CDR3 nucleotides are TGTGCCAGCAGGGGGTCGCCGACCTACGAGCAGTACTTC. It yields the protein CASRGSPTYEQYF.